This T cell receptor (beta chain) emerged from a study of cytomegalovirus exposure and HLA in healthy donors (TCRdb year 2017). Background for the entire study: An earlier analysis of under 600 of the donors reported more than 250 Gb of sequence data and some 100 million unique TCR beta sequences from 190 million or so T cells. An early release that covered about 600 HLA-typed donors contained about 290 gigabases of sequencing data and some 87 million unique TCR sequences. Among the roughly 380 genotyped donors, about 83% belonged to the genetic ancestry cluster associated with self-reported Caucasian donors. The aim of the study was to test whether cataloging public T cell receptors could identify signatures of past pathogen exposure. Using immunosequencing, the study profiled T cell repertoires from 550 to 750 subjects and related those repertoires to cytomegalovirus serostatus. Along with the approximately 700-subject first cohort, a separate validation cohort of over a hundred different subjects was used. To predict cytomegalovirus infection status, the study brought together high-throughput TCR immunosequencing, statistical association of individual TCRs with disease status, and machine learning. A later analysis re-examined previously published TCR beta repertoires from roughly 650 donors and added high-resolution HLA genotyping to investigate patterns of TCR occurrence. In the later analysis, no new phenotypic data were used to find candidate immune exposures; instead, reliance was placed on TCR beta sequences and their occurrence across donors. An earlier analysis of roughly 600 of the donors used high-throughput TCR beta sequencing to judge whether each TCR beta V gene segment behaved as functional or pseudogenic. Donor age, sex, ethnicity and CMV serostatus were compiled together with the repertoire data. A later genetic analysis used genome-wide SNP genotypes for about 60% of the roughly 700 donors, treating that subset as a discovery cohort. Every discovery cohort repertoire had been produced on one sequencing platform. Class I and class II HLA loci were covered by the typing at four-digit resolution. The number of typed donors differed by locus: about 620-640 for A, B, C, DRB1 and DQB1; approximately 520 for DQA1; roughly 600 for DPA1; and about 450 for DPB1. Four to six DR-DQ haplotypes were handled as single units for association and clustering, since linkage in the cohort was strong. On average, around 200,000 unique TCR beta nucleotide sequences were sequenced per donor among a few hundred genotyped donors of the cohort, with around 19% of those sequences being non-productive.

Library construction relied on the immunoSEQ multiplex PCR assay. The multiplex PCR relied on a mix of 60 forward primers for TCR Vbeta segments and 13 reverse primers for TCR Jbeta segments. A multiplex PCR assay on genomic DNA amplified the CDR3 region of rearranged TCR beta genes. Amplified TCR beta libraries were sequenced as 87-base-pair reads on the Illumina HiSeq System. Per the original workflow: A later analysis tallied tens of millions of unique TCR beta chains across the 640 or so repertoires, and about 12 million of those chains were shared by two or more donors. Raw reads were error-corrected and collapsed into unique sequences by a nearest-neighbor algorithm in which closely related sequences were merged to remove PCR and sequencing errors. CDR3 sequences were aligned to IMGT reference sequences to assign V, D and J gene segments. For a sequence to be retained, a match of at least six nucleotides to both a V gene segment and a J gene segment was required. Rearrangements were called productive when the CDR3 lacked stop codons and stayed in frame with V and J; all others were non-productive. Following IMGT convention, CDR3 was defined as the stretch from the second conserved V-encoded cysteine up to the conserved J-encoded phenylalanine. The earlier analysis of 587 of the donors excluded sequences that lacked an unambiguous match to a single V gene segment. In an earlier analysis of 587 of the donors, V segments were called functional above 56.7% productive rearrangements and were called segregating when the between-donor standard deviation exceeded 5%. To diagnose cytomegalovirus status from the catalog of TCR beta chain sequences, a statistical classification framework was built. A later analysis assigned V and J genes by comparing TCR nucleotide sequences with IMGT/GENE-DB human TR gene sequences. A later analysis assigned CDR3 sequences and most-parsimonious VDJ recombination scenarios with the TCRdist pipeline. In a later analysis, every TCR beta chain was defined by the combination of its CDR3 amino acid sequence and its V-gene family, and reads without a unique V-gene family were dropped. As a way to deal with suspected cross-contamination and a sequencing artifact, a later analysis dropped 592 nucleotide sequences that were highly shared and had low generation probability. In a later analysis, a clonal expansion index was calculated for each public chain from normalized within-repertoire ranks of inferred template counts. In a later analysis, generation probabilities were computed using a VDJ recombination model fitted to out-of-frame rearrangements, and the results were checked against IGoR. Hypergeometric tests were used in a later analysis to score TCR-TCR, TCR-HLA and TCR-CMV co-occurrence, with a repertoire-size bias correction applied to the TCR pairs. False discovery rates were estimated in a later analysis by permuting HLA or CMV assignments 20 times. In a later analysis, co-occurring TCRs were grouped with DBSCAN, and TCRdist sequence similarity was added when clustering was performed within HLA-allele-positive subsets. For co-occurrence clustering, repertoires with fewer than 30,000 or more than 120,000 public chains were excluded, along with four or five repertoires with anomalous nucleotide sharing. TCRdb's version of the immuneACCESS table is confined to in-frame rearrangements and falls short of the full clone set. An unresolved V gene accounts for under half of the shortfall where checked; the remainder is of unknown origin. V, J and clone size are taken as reported in that table, and D and trimming were inferred from the DNA itself. Here the sample has around 90,000 clones; approximately 60% occur a single time. Of the sample, 5% to 6.5% falls within the top ten clones.

V loses 4 bases at its end and J loses 4 bases; junction bases beyond the gene matches: 7. Taken from the germline V gene, the CDR1 and CDR2 loops are SGHTA and FQGNSA. Taken from cysteine to phenylalanine, the CDR3 has 15 residues. The kept DNA is CDR3 alone, 45 bases in frame from the first base. The cohort comprised around 690 healthy bone marrow donors. At the time of sampling, every cohort member was nominally healthy, though immune exposures that went unrecorded were likely present. The donor tested CMV seropositive and was one of the 289 seropositive cohort members. A peripheral blood sample was collected from each donor, and TCR beta sequencing was performed on peripheral blood mononuclear cells. Genomic DNA extraction from the blood cell samples was performed with the Qiagen DNeasy Blood Extraction Kit. Results the study describes overall, beyond this receptor: Compared with equally common non-associated chains, HLA-associated TCR beta chains in a later analysis were more clonally expanded and had lower generation probabilities. Cytomegalovirus status was reported to be diagnosed by the classifier with high specificity and sensitivity in both the original and validation cohorts. CMV serostatus was the only immune exposure information available for the cohort. Presence/absence analyses assumed roughly uniform sequencing depth across donors, an assumption that may not hold. A few of the identified cytomegalovirus-associated TCR beta chains were confirmed in vitro to be specific for cytomegalovirus antigens. In an earlier analysis of approximately 590 of the donors, most TCR beta V segments were observed in productive rearrangements about 90% or about 30% of the time, broadly matching IMGT annotations. A later analysis found that TCR association rates varied across HLA loci, with DRB1 alleles showing the most associated TCRs and HLA-C alleles the fewest. The cohort was sequenced for TCR beta chains only, and without alpha or paired-chain data the features that could be detected were limited. Strong co-occurrence of HLA alleles, especially DR and DQ, made assigning TCR associations to individual alleles difficult. A further reported finding was that TCR beta sequences accurately predicted the HLA-A and HLA-B alleles for most subjects in the first cohort. It was suggested by the authors that the approach could potentially be generalized to other disease states and immunological phenotypes. At a false discovery rate of 0.05, a later analysis linked 16,951 TCR beta sequences to specific HLA alleles. The 87-base-pair reads could not distinguish some IMGT-functional V segments, including TRBV6-2 and TRBV6-3, so those segments were excluded. Most TCR sequences were observed very rarely across donors, whereas some public TCRs were present in many individuals. V-gene and J-gene trimming of TCR beta chains was associated with a missense DCLRE1C variant in a later genetic analysis, and the association was replicated in an independent cohort. Most CMV-associated TCR beta chains appeared to be HLA-restricted in a later analysis, and the HLA associations seemed to be driven largely by CMV exposure. Several of the top co-occurrence clusters appeared to be linked to parvovirus B19, influenza, CMV and Epstein-Barr virus, according to a later analysis. A cluster of highly shared sequence variants was judged likely to represent a technical artifact of the sequencing pipeline. Correlated functional status among segregating V segments might be attributable to linkage disequilibrium, but an unknown experimental factor could not be ruled out. Because HLA typing was missing for some donors at each locus, association tests included only the typed subset. According to a later genetic analysis, donors in an Asian-associated ancestry cluster had fewer N-insertions in productive TCRs than the approximately 610-donor mean. Approximately 16 rarely observed V segments, including chromosome 9 orphons, were excluded from the earlier analysis of about 610 of the donors because counts were too low. The study gave a list of 150 to 200 TCR beta chains associated with cytomegalovirus.

About this clone itself: Its antigen target is currently unknown. One base away there is no much larger clone; base qualities are not given.

This chain is built from TRBV7-2 and TRBJ1-1; 9 junctional bases match TRBD1. The receptor's source is a woman younger than 45 in good health and CMV-seropositive. The sequenced sample was PBMCs. The nucleotides read TGTGCCAGCAGCTCGAACAGGGGGCGACGCACTGAAGCTTTCTTT. Protein translation: CASSSNRGRRTEAFF.